This passage covers 3 T cell receptor beta chains from one sample sequenced in a study of response to subunit inactivated influenza vaccine. MiXCR, applied by TCRdb to the RT-PCR reads, yields one record per CDR3 protein. In the table there are fewer than 750,000 distinct CDR3 sequences, about 14% of which are singletons. The input for sequencing was PBMCs from blood, taken less than 13 days after vaccination. These receptors originate from a man aged 45-65 years who received an inactivated influenza vaccine.

This clonotype was picked up a small number of times. The genes are TRBV24-1 and TRBJ2-7, with D hard to call. CDR1 and CDR2 (germline): KGHDR, SFDVKD. Trimming stripped 4 bases from V and 6 bases from J, with 12 bases between. The CDR3 length is 13 residues. CDR3 sequence (DNA): TGTGCCACCAGTGAAACTGCAATGGGCGAGCAGTACTTC. Translating gives CATSETAMGEQYF.

This clonotype was seen more than once but under ten times. J is TRBJ2-3 and V is TRBV5-1; the D gene could be TRBD1 or TRBD2 (6 bases each). This CDR3 has 15 residues. CDR1 and CDR2 (germline): SGHRS, YFSETQ. Trimming shortened V by 0 bases and J by 4 bases, and 12 bases separated the two germline ends. The CDR3 loop reads CASSLDGGPADTQYF. Written as DNA, the CDR3 is TGCGCCAGCAGCTTGGATGGGGGGCCGGCAGATACGCAGTATTTT.

Concerning this clonotype itself: An end of the junction does not agree with germline; a read error may underlie this. The CDR3: CSVEGLAGVSQETQYF. CDR3 nucleotides: TGCAGCGTGGAAGGACTAGCGGGGGTCTCCCAAGAGACCCAGTACTTC. The gene calls are TRBV29-1 and TRBJ2-5, with 13 bases identical to TRBD2. CDR3 size: 16 residues. Germline V gives CDR1 SQVTM, CDR2 ANQGSEA.